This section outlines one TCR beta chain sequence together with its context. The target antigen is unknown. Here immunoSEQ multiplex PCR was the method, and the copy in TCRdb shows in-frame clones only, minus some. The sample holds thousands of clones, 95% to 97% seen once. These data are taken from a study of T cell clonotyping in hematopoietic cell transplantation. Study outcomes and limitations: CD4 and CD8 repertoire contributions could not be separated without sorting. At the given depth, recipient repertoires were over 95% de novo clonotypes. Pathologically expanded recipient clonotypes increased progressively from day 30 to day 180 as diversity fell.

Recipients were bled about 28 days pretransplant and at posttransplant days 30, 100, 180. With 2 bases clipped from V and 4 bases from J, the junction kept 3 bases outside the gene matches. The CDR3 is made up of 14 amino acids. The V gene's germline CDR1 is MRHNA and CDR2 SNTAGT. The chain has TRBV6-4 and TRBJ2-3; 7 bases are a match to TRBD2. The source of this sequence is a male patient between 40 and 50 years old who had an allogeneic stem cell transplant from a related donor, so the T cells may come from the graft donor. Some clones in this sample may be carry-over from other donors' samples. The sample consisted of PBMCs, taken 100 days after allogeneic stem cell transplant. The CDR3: CASSDGAGADTQYF. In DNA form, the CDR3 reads TGTGCCAGCAGTGACGGCGCGGGGGCAGATACGCAGTATTTT.